This T cell receptor beta chain stems from a study of cytomegalovirus exposure and HLA in healthy donors. This clone occurred once. The antigen is undetermined. The junction and the germline gene differ at one end; a read error may be behind it. Primers included in the PCR were 60 Vbeta and 13 Jbeta primers. Measured with immunoSEQ multiplex PCR; TCRdb has only the in-frame clones, and not every one. Of tens of thousands of clones listed, over 60% are singletons. Study findings and constraints: Later analysis associated a missense DCLRE1C variant with TCR beta V- and J-gene trimming.

This CDR3 has 14 residues. Germline loops: CDR1 MGHRA, CDR2 YSYEKL. This sequence originates from a woman in her 40s in good health and CMV-seropositive. J is TRBJ2-5 and V is TRBV4-1; 12 bases align to TRBD2. Sequencing input: PBMCs. The CDR3 nucleotides read TGCGCCAGCAGCCAAGACCCGACTAGCGGGGGACTACACTTC. As protein: CASSQDPTSGGLHF.